A selection of T cell receptor beta chains follows, all from one sample in a study of shared clonotypes between healthy human individuals. Clones were read by immunoSEQ multiplex PCR, and TCRdb kept only the in-frame ones, dropping some. The table lists some 1 million clones, 65% to 80% of them singletons. What was sequenced was memory CD4+ T cells sorted from blood. The receptors originated from a man between 18 and 29 years old in good health. Each CDR3 is given with its conserved first and last residue. A D gene is named only where the DNA matches it firmly. A row's size may be missing; if present it is once, few, many or a size class.

v_gene: TRBV7-9
j_gene: TRBJ1-3
abundance: -
d_gene: -
CDR3nt: TGTGCCAGCAGCCCGGGACGGTCGAGCTCTGGAAACACCATATATTTT
CDR3aa: CASSPGRSSSGNTIYF

v_gene: TRBV7-9
j_gene: TRBJ2-3
abundance: -
d_gene: TRBD1
CDR3nt: TGTGCCAGCAGTCGCACGGGACAGGGGGTCGGTACGCAGTATTTT
CDR3aa: CASSRTGQGVGTQYF

v_gene: TRBV6-6
j_gene: TRBJ1-2
abundance: -
d_gene: TRBD1
CDR3nt: TGTGCCAGCAGCACCGGGACAGCCCAAGTCTATGGCTACACCTTC
CDR3aa: CASSTGTAQVYGYTF

v_gene: TRBV5-8
j_gene: TRBJ1-6
abundance: -
d_gene: TRBD1
CDR3nt: TGTGCCAGCAGCTTGACAGGGGAGTACGGTTCACCCCTCCACTTT
CDR3aa: CASSLTGEYGSPLHF

v_gene: TRBV7-2
j_gene: TRBJ2-2
abundance: -
d_gene: TRBD1
CDR3nt: TGTGCTAGCAGCGCATCAGGGGGTAGCACCGGGGAGCTGTTTTTT
CDR3aa: CASSASGGSTGELFF

v_gene: TRBV28
j_gene: TRBJ2-1
abundance: -
d_gene: -
CDR3nt: TGTGCCAGCAGTCAGAACCTCAAGACCCAATACAATGAGCAGTTCTTC
CDR3aa: CASSQNLKTQYNEQFF

v_gene: TRBV6-6
j_gene: TRBJ1-6
abundance: -
d_gene: -
CDR3nt: TGTGCCAGCAGGGAAGACTGGCAAGGTAATTCACCCCTCCACTTT
CDR3aa: CASREDWQGNSPLHF

v_gene: TRBV25-1
j_gene: TRBJ2-6
abundance: -
d_gene: -
CDR3nt: TGTGCCAGCAGTGATCCCGGGGCCAACGTCCTGACTTTC
CDR3aa: CASSDPGANVLTF

v_gene: TRBV6-4
j_gene: TRBJ1-6
abundance: -
d_gene: TRBD1
CDR3nt: TGTGCCAGCAGGGGACAGGGGAAGAGTTCACCCCTCCACTTT
CDR3aa: CASRGQGKSSPLHF

v_gene: TRBV4-1
j_gene: TRBJ1-1
abundance: many
d_gene: -
CDR3nt: TGCGCCAGCAGCCAAGTAGGGCAGACCCGTATCAGGAAAAAGGCTTTCTTT
CDR3aa: CASSQVGQTRIRKKAFF

v_gene: TRBV25-1
j_gene: TRBJ2-3
abundance: -
d_gene: -
CDR3nt: TGTGCCAGCAGTGAGCTGGGGCGGGACACAGATACGCAGTATTTT
CDR3aa: CASSELGRDTDTQYF

v_gene: TRBV10-3
j_gene: TRBJ1-5
abundance: -
d_gene: -
CDR3nt: TGTGCCATCAGTGAGTCCGGAGGGGGCAATCAGCCCCAGCATTTT
CDR3aa: CAISESGGGNQPQHF

v_gene: TRBV6-5
j_gene: TRBJ2-5
abundance: few
d_gene: -
CDR3nt: TGTGCCAGCAGGTACATGGAGAATCTAGCTAAAGAGACCCAGTACTTC
CDR3aa: CASRYMENLAKETQYF

v_gene: TRBV18
j_gene: TRBJ1-3
abundance: -
d_gene: -
CDR3nt: TGTGCCAGCTCACCTGCAATTCTGGGCTCTGGAAACACCATATATTTT
CDR3aa: CASSPAILGSGNTIYF

v_gene: TRBV10-1
j_gene: TRBJ2-5
abundance: once
d_gene: -
CDR3nt: TGCGCCAGCAGTGAGTCGGGAGGGGGGGACCCCGAGACCCAGTACTTC
CDR3aa: CASSESGGGDPETQYF

v_gene: TRBV9
j_gene: TRBJ2-3
abundance: -
d_gene: TRBD2
CDR3nt: TGTGCCAGCAGCGCAGACCCCACAGGGACTAGCGGGACCTTGGATACGCAGTATTTT
CDR3aa: CASSADPTGTSGTLDTQYF

v_gene: TRBV7-2
j_gene: TRBJ1-3
abundance: -
d_gene: TRBD1
CDR3nt: TGTGCCAGCAGCCAACAGGGGGCCTTAACTGGAAACACCATATATTTT
CDR3aa: CASSQQGALTGNTIYF

v_gene: TRBV7-8
j_gene: TRBJ1-3
abundance: -
d_gene: -
CDR3nt: TGTGCCAGCAGCTTAGGGGGAGGGGCACTCTCTGGAAACACCATATATTTT
CDR3aa: CASSLGGGALSGNTIYF

v_gene: TRBV5-1
j_gene: TRBJ2-2
abundance: few
d_gene: TRBD2
CDR3nt: TGCGCCAGCAGCTCGGGACTAGCGGGAACCGGGGAGCTGTTTTTT
CDR3aa: CASSSGLAGTGELFF

v_gene: TRBV4-1
j_gene: TRBJ2-7
abundance: -
d_gene: TRBD2
CDR3nt: TGCGCCAGCAGCCAAAGGACTAGCGGGAGGCTCACCGAGCAGTACTTC
CDR3aa: CASSQRTSGRLTEQYF

v_gene: TRBV9
j_gene: TRBJ2-3
abundance: -
d_gene: TRBD2
CDR3nt: TGTGCCAGCAGCCCAAGGGAGGGCAGCACAGATACGCAGTATTTT
CDR3aa: CASSPREGSTDTQYF

v_gene: TRBV7-9
j_gene: TRBJ2-5
abundance: -
d_gene: -
CDR3nt: TGTGCCAGCAGCTTAAGGTTGGCTAACCAAGAGACCCAGTACTTC
CDR3aa: CASSLRLANQETQYF

v_gene: TRBV6-5
j_gene: TRBJ1-4
abundance: -
d_gene: -
CDR3nt: TGTGCCAGCAGCCGGGGGCCAGCTAATGAAAAACTGTTTTTT
CDR3aa: CASSRGPANEKLFF

v_gene: TRBV28
j_gene: TRBJ1-5
abundance: -
d_gene: -
CDR3nt: TGTGCCAGCAGTTTATTGGGAGGAAATCAGCCCCAGCATTTT
CDR3aa: CASSLLGGNQPQHF

v_gene: TRBV28
j_gene: TRBJ1-4
abundance: -
d_gene: -
CDR3nt: TGCGCGTGGGGCAGGGAAAAACTGTTTTTT
CDR3aa: CAWGREKLFF

v_gene: TRBV6-1
j_gene: TRBJ1-4
abundance: once
d_gene: TRBD1
CDR3nt: TGTGCCAGCAGTGAACTGGGAGGGACAGCGAATGAAAAACTGTTTTTT
CDR3aa: CASSELGGTANEKLFF

v_gene: TRBV7-9
j_gene: TRBJ1-1
abundance: -
d_gene: -
CDR3nt: TGTGCCAGCAGCTTAGCTAACGCCATGCCCCCGAACACTGAAGCTTTCTTT
CDR3aa: CASSLANAMPPNTEAFF

v_gene: TRBV15
j_gene: TRBJ1-1
abundance: -
d_gene: TRBD1
CDR3nt: TGTGCCACCAGCACTGGGACAGCACGGAACACTGAAGCTTTCTTT
CDR3aa: CATSTGTARNTEAFF

v_gene: TRBV6-5
j_gene: TRBJ1-6
abundance: once
d_gene: -
CDR3nt: TGTGCCAGCAGGGTCCCGAGCTCCTATAATTCACCCCTCCACTTT
CDR3aa: CASRVPSSYNSPLHF

v_gene: TRBV29-1
j_gene: TRBJ2-5
abundance: -
d_gene: TRBD1
CDR3nt: TGCAGCGTACGACAGGGGGCTGAGACCCAGTACTTC
CDR3aa: CSVRQGAETQYF

v_gene: TRBV6-1
j_gene: TRBJ2-7
abundance: -
d_gene: -
CDR3nt: TGTGCCAGCAGTGGGCCCCCCCCGGTCGAGCAGTACTTC
CDR3aa: CASSGPPPVEQYF

v_gene: TRBV6-1
j_gene: TRBJ2-3
abundance: few
d_gene: -
CDR3nt: TGTGCCAGCAGGGACCAGAGCACAGATACGCAGTATTTT
CDR3aa: CASRDQSTDTQYF

v_gene: TRBV7-2
j_gene: TRBJ1-5
abundance: -
d_gene: -
CDR3nt: TGTGCCAGCAGCTTGGAGAGCCCTAGCAATCAGCCCCAGCATTTT
CDR3aa: CASSLESPSNQPQHF

v_gene: TRBV10-3
j_gene: TRBJ2-7
abundance: -
d_gene: -
CDR3nt: TGTGCCATCAGTGACGGGATCTACGAGCAGTACTTC
CDR3aa: CAISDGIYEQYF

v_gene: TRBV5-1
j_gene: TRBJ2-5
abundance: few
d_gene: TRBD2
CDR3nt: TGCGCCAGCAGCTTGACGGGGGGGCCCGCAGAGACCCAGTACTTC
CDR3aa: CASSLTGGPAETQYF

v_gene: TRBV19
j_gene: TRBJ2-1
abundance: -
d_gene: TRBD2
CDR3nt: TGTGCCAGTAGTATTGTACTAGCGGGATCCAATGAGCAGTTCTTC
CDR3aa: CASSIVLAGSNEQFF

v_gene: TRBV6-1
j_gene: TRBJ2-1
abundance: -
d_gene: -
CDR3nt: TGTGCCACTCGGGCCCTCCATGAGCAGTTCTTC
CDR3aa: CATRALHEQFF

v_gene: TRBV19
j_gene: TRBJ1-1
abundance: -
d_gene: -
CDR3nt: TGTGCCAGTAGTATAGAAGGGCAGAGGAACACTGAAGCTTTCTTT
CDR3aa: CASSIEGQRNTEAFF

v_gene: TRBV29-1
j_gene: TRBJ2-7
abundance: -
d_gene: TRBD1
CDR3nt: TGCAGCGTTTGGTTCGTGGGACAGGCCTCCTACGAGCAGTACTTC
CDR3aa: CSVWFVGQASYEQYF

v_gene: TRBV2
j_gene: TRBJ2-5
abundance: -
d_gene: -
CDR3nt: TGTGCCAGCAGTGTATCGGGGCAAGAGACCCAGTACTTC
CDR3aa: CASSVSGQETQYF

v_gene: TRBV27
j_gene: TRBJ2-3
abundance: -
d_gene: TRBD1
CDR3nt: TGTGCCAGCAGTCCCGGACAGGTCGTTGCAGATACGCAGTATTTT
CDR3aa: CASSPGQVVADTQYF

v_gene: TRBV30
j_gene: TRBJ2-1
abundance: -
d_gene: TRBD1
CDR3nt: TGTGCCTGCGACAGGGGGCGGGATGAGCAGTTCTTC
CDR3aa: CACDRGRDEQFF

v_gene: TRBV2
j_gene: TRBJ2-7
abundance: -
d_gene: -
CDR3nt: TGTGCCAGCGCTGGGACACCACCCAGCGAGCAGTACTTC
CDR3aa: CASAGTPPSEQYF

v_gene: TRBV6-5
j_gene: TRBJ2-5
abundance: -
d_gene: TRBD1
CDR3nt: TGTGCCAGCACCAGGGACAGGACCAAAGAGACCCAGTACTTC
CDR3aa: CASTRDRTKETQYF

v_gene: TRBV10-2
j_gene: TRBJ2-5
abundance: -
d_gene: -
CDR3nt: TGCGCCAGCAGTGATTACGACTTCGGGTGGGAGCAGTACTTC
CDR3aa: CASSDYDFGWEQYF

v_gene: TRBV9
j_gene: TRBJ1-1
abundance: -
d_gene: TRBD1
CDR3nt: TGTGCCAGCAGCGGAGACAGGGGCCTGAACACTGAAGCTTTCTTT
CDR3aa: CASSGDRGLNTEAFF

v_gene: TRBV9
j_gene: TRBJ2-1
abundance: few
d_gene: -
CDR3nt: TGTGCCAGCAGCGTAGATCCTCAGCACAATGAGCAGTTCTTC
CDR3aa: CASSVDPQHNEQFF

v_gene: TRBV5-1
j_gene: TRBJ2-1
abundance: -
d_gene: TRBD2
CDR3nt: TGCGCCAGCAGCTTGGTTCTTTCGGGGGGAGACAATGAGCAGTTCTTC
CDR3aa: CASSLVLSGGDNEQFF

v_gene: TRBV21-1
j_gene: TRBJ2-7
abundance: -
d_gene: -
CDR3nt: TGTGCCAGCAGCACGGGGGACAACTCCTACGAGCAGTACTTC
CDR3aa: CASSTGDNSYEQYF